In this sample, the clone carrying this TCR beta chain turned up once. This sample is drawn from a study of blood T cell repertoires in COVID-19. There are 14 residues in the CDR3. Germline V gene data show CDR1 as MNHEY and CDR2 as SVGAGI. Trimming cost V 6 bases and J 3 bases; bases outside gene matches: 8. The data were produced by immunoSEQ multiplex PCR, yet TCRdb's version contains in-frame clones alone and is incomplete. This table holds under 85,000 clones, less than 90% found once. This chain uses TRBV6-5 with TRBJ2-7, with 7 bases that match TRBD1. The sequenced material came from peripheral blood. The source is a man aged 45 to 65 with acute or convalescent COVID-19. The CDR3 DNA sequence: TGTGCCAGCAGGCTACAGGGGACAAGCTACGAGCAGTACTTC. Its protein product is CASRLQGTSYEQYF.